Each of the 25 T cell receptor beta chains below was sequenced from the same sample in a study of blood T cell repertoires in COVID-19. Using immunoSEQ multiplex PCR, the repertoire was profiled, and TCRdb retains in-frame clones only, with some absent. Here the sample spans around 250,000 clones, more than 75% being singletons. Sequenced material: peripheral blood. The origin of the receptors is a woman between 70 and 85 years old with active or convalescent COVID-19.

This clone occurred many times. The chain links TRBV7-3 to TRBJ1-5; D gene ambiguous. V lost 4 bases to trimming and J lost 4 bases, with 11 bases between them. The CDR3 runs 14 residues. CDR1 SGHTA and CDR2 FQGTGA come from the germline V gene. The CDR3 bases are TGTGCCAGCAGCTCGCACCCGGGGAATCAGCCCCAGCATTTT. It codes for CASSSHPGNQPQHF.

V gene TRBV19 combines with J gene TRBJ1-2, with D possibly matching TRBD1 (6 bases). The CDR3 is made up of 11 amino acids. CDR1 and CDR2 from the germline V gene are LNHDA and SQIVND (reference sequence). The CDR3 is CAARDNRGYTF. CDR3 coding DNA: TGTGCAGCCCGGGACAACCGTGGCTACACCTTC.

The J gene is TRBJ2-1, the V gene TRBV9; D possibly corresponds to TRBD2 (6 bases). The ends were cut back, 5 bases at V and 0 bases at J, with 12 bases in the middle. Germline V lookup: CDR1 SGDLS, CDR2 YYNGEE. This CDR3 has 15 residues. CDR3 residues: CASSRDFRSYNEQFF. CDR3 bases: TGTGCCAGCAGTCGGGACTTCCGCTCCTACAATGAGCAGTTCTTC.

This clone was counted only a few times. The CDR3: CASSQEGTGQGGYTF. CDR3 in DNA: TGCGCCAGCAGCCAAGAAGGGACAGGGCAAGGTGGCTACACCTTC. The chain has TRBV4-3 and TRBJ1-2, with 9 positions matching TRBD1. The CDR3 runs to 15 residues. The V segment lost 0 bases and the J segment 7 bases; nucleotides outside the gene matches: 6. Germline V gene data show CDR1 as LGHNA and CDR2 as YSLEER.

The V and J genes are TRBV11-2 and TRBJ1-1; D uncertain. CDR1 is SGHAT and CDR2 is FQNNGV in the germline V gene. Trimming left V 5 bases short and J 3 bases short, with 10 bases between. CDR3 length: 13 amino acids. This CDR3 reads CASSSGQYTEAFF. The CDR3 coding sequence is TGTGCCAGCAGCAGCGGCCAGTACACTGAAGCTTTCTTT.

The rearrangement links TRBV7-2 to TRBJ1-4, with D maybe TRBD1 (5 bases). The germline gives CDR1 SGHTA, CDR2 FQGNSA. V was cut by 3 bases and J by 2 bases, with 10 bases left in between. The CDR3 extends over 15 amino acids. CDR3 DNA: TGTGCCAGCAGCTTTAGTAGGGGCACTAATGAAAAACTGTTTTTT. It yields the protein CASSFSRGTNEKLFF.

The chain is built from TRBV28 and TRBJ1-2, with D possibly TRBD1 on 5 matching bases. Germline V gene sequence: CDR1 MDHEN, CDR2 SYDVKM. Trimming cost V 5 bases and J 2 bases, with 21 bases left between them. The CDR3 is made up of 17 amino acids. The CDR3 loop reads CASSPGGTEGTNYGYTF. CDR3 DNA sequence: TGTGCCAGCAGTCCGGGGGGGACGGAGGGAACAAACTATGGCTACACCTTC.

In this sample, this clone turned up once. The chain joins TRBV4-3 to TRBJ1-4, with 7 positions matching TRBD1. There are 17 residues in the CDR3. Trimming removed 3 bases from V and 2 bases from J; junction bases left unmatched: 9. Germline lookup yields CDR1 LGHNA and CDR2 YSLEER. The CDR3 spells CASSQDSPGQTNEKLFF. The CDR3 DNA follows: TGCGCCAGCAGCCAGGACTCACCGGGACAGACTAATGAAAAACTGTTTTTT.

As for this clone: An end of the junction differs from the germline gene, which may be a read error. This chain joins TRBV28 and TRBJ1-1, with TRBD1 identical over 8 bases. This CDR3 spans 12 amino acids. Per the germline V gene, CDR1 is MDHEN and CDR2 is SYDVKM. DNA for the CDR3: TGTGCCGGCAGTTTAGGACAGGGAGGAGCTTTCTTT. Amino acid sequence: CAGSLGQGGAFF.

This rearrangement joins TRBV6-4 to TRBJ1-4; D is perhaps TRBD1 (6 bases). Germline loops: CDR1 MRHNA, CDR2 SNTAGT. The V and J ends lost 8 bases and 5 bases respectively, with 12 bases between them. The CDR3 contains 13 residues. This CDR3 reads CASRGHMNEKLFF. The CDR3 DNA reads TGTGCCAGCCGGGGACACATGAATGAAAAACTGTTTTTT.

This chain uses TRBV7-8 with TRBJ1-6; D gene uncertain. The germline V and J ends were trimmed by 5 bases and 0 bases, with 14 bases remaining between them. The CDR3 totals 17 residues. CDR1 and CDR2 (germline): SGHVS, FQNEAQ. The CDR3 DNA sequence: TGTGCCAGCAGCAGCGGGCAGGAGGTCTCCTATAATTCACCCCTCCACTTT. Encoded protein: CASSSGQEVSYNSPLHF.

The rearrangement uses TRBV18 and TRBJ2-1, with D possibly TRBD1 on 5 matching bases. Per germline, CDR1 KGHSH and CDR2 LQKENI. Trimming cost V 3 bases and J 5 bases, with 17 bases left between them. The CDR3 contains 16 residues. CDR3 in amino acids: CASSPSGAGAHNEQFF. The DNA for the CDR3 is TGTGCCAGCTCACCGTCTGGGGCAGGTGCCCACAATGAGCAGTTCTTC. Filled out from reference TRBV18 and TRBJ2-1, the complete variable domain reads NAGVMQNPRHLVRRRGQEARLRCSPMKGHSHVYWYRQLPEEGLKFMVYLQKENIIDESGMPKERFSAEFPKEGPSILRIQQVVRGDSAAYFCASSPSGAGAHNEQFFGPGTRLTVL.

This clone has a handful of counts. The chain recombines TRBV10-2 with TRBJ1-1, with D uncertain. Germline V gene data show CDR1 as WSHSY and CDR2 as SAAADI. This CDR3 spans 14 amino acids. V lost 11 bases and J lost 0, with 16 bases in between. CDR3 nucleotide sequence: TGCGCCTCCCGAGGTCCCGGTCTGAACACTGAAGCTTTCTTT. Its translation is CASRGPGLNTEAFF.

The chain uses TRBV7-2 and TRBJ1-2; D is perhaps TRBD1 (6 bases). V lost 7 bases and J lost 2, with 14 bases in between. The CDR3 sequence is 14 residues long. The germline CDR1 and CDR2 sequences are SGHTA and FQGNSA. The CDR3 reads CASKQGQTNYGYTF. The CDR3 nucleotides read TGTGCCAGCAAACAAGGACAGACAAACTATGGCTACACCTTC.

The chain recombines TRBV18 with TRBJ1-1; the D gene is possibly TRBD1 (5 bases). CDR1 is KGHSH and CDR2 is LQKENI in the germline V gene. The V and J ends lost 5 bases and 6 bases respectively, with 19 bases between them. This CDR3 is 15 amino acids long. Here the CDR3 DNA reads TGTGCCAGCTCAAATACGTGGGGGACTGACGCTGAAGCTTTCTTT. Its protein product is CASSNTWGTDAEAFF.

Concerning this clone itself: The sample carries other DNA sequences with the same CDR3. The rearrangement links TRBV15 to TRBJ1-1; weak D call: TRBD1 (6 bases). The CDR3 is made up of 13 amino acids. The V gene's germline CDR1 is LNHNV and CDR2 YYDKDF (reference sequence). The ends were cut back, 3 bases at V and 2 bases at J, with 7 bases in the middle. In DNA form, the CDR3 reads TGTGCCACCAGCAGGGACAGTAACACTGAAGCTTTCTTT. This gives the protein CATSRDSNTEAFF.

This sequence joins TRBV15 and TRBJ1-1; D call uncertain. Trimming shortened V by 1 base and J by 11 bases, and 11 bases separated the two germline ends. Germline-derived CDR1 and CDR2 are LNHNV and YYDKDF (reference sequence). There are 12 residues in the CDR3. CDR3 sequence reads: CATSRGPVEAFF. Here the CDR3 DNA reads TGTGCCACCAGCAGAGGCCCGGTGGAGGCTTTCTTT. Looking up the rest from reference TRBV15 and TRBJ1-1 gives the full variable domain: DAMVIQNPRYQVTQFGKPVTLSCSQTLNHNVMYWYQQKSSQAPKLLFHYYDKDFNNEADTPDNFQSRRPNTSFCFLDIRSPGLGDTAMYLCATSRGPVEAFFGQGTRLTVV.

This clone was seen only a few times. The chain employs TRBV6-6 and TRBJ1-1; 7 bases are shared with TRBD1. The length of the CDR3 is 15 residues. Germline loops: CDR1 MNHNY, CDR2 SVGAGI (reference sequence). V gave up 5 bases and J gave up 3 bases; unmatched junction bases: 9. The CDR3 region is CASSRPRGQHTEAFF. CDR3 in DNA: TGTGCCAGCAGTCGTCCGAGGGGACAGCACACTGAAGCTTTCTTT.

Comment on this clone: The sample carries other DNA sequences with the same CDR3. The chain links TRBV4-3 to TRBJ2-7; 8 bases agree with TRBD1. This CDR3 has 14 residues. The V gene's germline CDR1 is LGHNA and CDR2 YSLEER. V lost 2 bases to trimming and J lost 2 bases; unmatched junction nucleotides: 2. CDR3 coding DNA: TGCGCCAGCAGCCAAAGGACAGGGACCTACGAGCAGTACTTC. It codes for CASSQRTGTYEQYF.

In this sample, this clone turned up a few times. The chain recombines TRBV10-1 with TRBJ1-4; 7 bases are shared with TRBD1. The CDR3 covers 14 residues. The ends lost 5 bases at V and 5 bases at J; junction bases unmatched: 5. Germline V gene sequence: CDR1 WNHNN, CDR2 SYGVQD (reference sequence). CDR3 sequence: CASSSGQENEKLFF. CDR3 in DNA: TGCGCCAGCAGTTCAGGACAGGAGAATGAAAAACTGTTTTTT.

The V call is TRBV6-5, the J call TRBJ1-4, with a tentative D call TRBD1 (6 bases). Per germline, CDR1 MNHEY and CDR2 SVGAGI. V was clipped by 5 bases and J by 0 bases, with 7 bases between them. CDR3 size: 14 residues. The CDR3 DNA sequence: TGTGCCAGCAGTAGGACAGCAACTAATGAAAAACTGTTTTTT. As protein: CASSRTATNEKLFF.

This chain links TRBV10-3 with TRBJ2-7, with a possible D match to TRBD1 (6 bases). The CDR3 runs 13 residues. The germline CDR1 and CDR2 sequences are ENHRY and SYGVKD. With 10 bases removed from V and 0 bases from J, the gap between germline ends came to 13 bases. In nucleotides, the CDR3 is TGTGCCACCGGTGCAGGGGCCTCCTACGAGCAGTACTTC. This gives the protein CATGAGASYEQYF.

This chain links TRBV3-1 (or the pseudogene TRBV3-2) with TRBJ2-6, with D possibly TRBD1 on 6 matching bases. Deletions cut 0 bases from V and 1 base from J, with 16 bases between. The CDR3 totals 19 residues. The V gene's germline CDR1 is LGHDT and CDR2 YNNKEL (reference sequence). The CDR3 bases are TGTGCCAGCAGCCAAGAGCCACAGGGTTCTCAGTCTGGGGCCAACGTCCTGACTTTC. This codes for CASSQEPQGSQSGANVLTF.

The genes are TRBV4-2 and TRBJ1-5; D is uncertain. V lost 0 bases and J lost 5, with 11 bases in between. The germline CDR1 and CDR2 sequences are LGHNA and YNFKEQ. The CDR3 is made up of 15 amino acids. CDR3 protein: CASSQDRRGYQPQHF. CDR3 nucleotides: TGTGCCAGCAGCCAAGATAGACGAGGGTATCAGCCCCAGCATTTT.

The CDR3 sequence: CSGSSGYYNEQFF. DNA for the CDR3: TGCAGCGGATCTAGCGGGTATTACAATGAGCAGTTCTTC. The chain is built from TRBV29-1 and TRBJ2-1, with 8 bases identical to TRBD2. The germline CDR1 and CDR2 sequences are SQVTM and ANQGSEA. Losses at the gene ends were 7 bases for V and 4 bases for J; bases not matched to a gene: 6. This CDR3 comprises 13 residues.